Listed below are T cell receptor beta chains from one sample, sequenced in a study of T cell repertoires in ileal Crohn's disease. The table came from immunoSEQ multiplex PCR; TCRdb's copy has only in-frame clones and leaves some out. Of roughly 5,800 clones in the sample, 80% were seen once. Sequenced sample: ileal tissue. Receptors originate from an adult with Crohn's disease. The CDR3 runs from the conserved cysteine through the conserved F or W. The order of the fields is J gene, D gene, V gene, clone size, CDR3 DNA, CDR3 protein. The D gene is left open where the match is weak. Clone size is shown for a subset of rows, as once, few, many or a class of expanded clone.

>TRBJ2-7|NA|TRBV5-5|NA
TGTGCCAGCAGCTATCCCAGGGACGAGCAGTACTTC
CASSYPRDEQYF
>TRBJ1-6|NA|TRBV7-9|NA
TGTGCCAGCAGCCGTGGGGAACGCTCCTATAATTCACCCCTCCACTTT
CASSRGERSYNSPLHF
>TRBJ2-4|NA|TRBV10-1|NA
TGCGCCAGCAGTGAGTCGAAAGGGGAACAAAACATTCAGTACTTC
CASSESKGEQNIQYF
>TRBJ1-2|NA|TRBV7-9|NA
TGTGCCAGCAGCCAAACAGATTACTATGGCTACACCTTC
CASSQTDYYGYTF
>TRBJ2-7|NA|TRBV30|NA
TGTGCCTGGAGCGTTTCCACCTACGAGCAGTACTTC
CAWSVSTYEQYF
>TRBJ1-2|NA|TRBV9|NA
TGTGCCAGCAGCCCTTTGAGGCGGGGCTTTCCTTATGGCTACACCTTC
CASSPLRRGFPYGYTF
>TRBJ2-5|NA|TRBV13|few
TGTGCCAGCAGCTTCCGGACGGACCAAGAGACCCAGTACTTC
CASSFRTDQETQYF
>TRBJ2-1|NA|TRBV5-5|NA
TGTGCCAGCAGCCGGGACGTAAGCTCCTACAATGAGCAGTTCTTC
CASSRDVSSYNEQFF
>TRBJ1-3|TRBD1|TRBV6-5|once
TGTGCCAGCAGCCTACCGGACAGGGGAAACACCATATATTTT
CASSLPDRGNTIYF
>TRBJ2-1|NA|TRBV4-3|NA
TGCGCCAGCAGCCAAGAACTCAGGGAGCTTTACAATGAGCAGTTCTTC
CASSQELRELYNEQFF
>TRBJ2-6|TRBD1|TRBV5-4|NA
TGTGCCAGCAGCTCGGGACAGGGAGTGAGTGGGGCCAACGTCCTGACTTTC
CASSSGQGVSGANVLTF
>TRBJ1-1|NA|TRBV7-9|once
TGTGCCAGCAGTTGGCAGGACAGCCGGGAAGCTTTCTTT
CASSWQDSREAFF
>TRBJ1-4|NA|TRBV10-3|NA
TGTGCCATCAGTGAGTCGGGGACCGGGGACATGGCTAATGAAAAACTGTTTTTT
CAISESGTGDMANEKLFF
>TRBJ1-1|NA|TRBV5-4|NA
TGTGCCAGCAGCGTGCAGGGGCCCCTGAACACTGAAGCTTTCTTT
CASSVQGPLNTEAFF
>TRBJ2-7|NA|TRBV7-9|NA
TGTGCCAGCAGCTTAGGGACCCCCTACGAGCAGTACTTC
CASSLGTPYEQYF
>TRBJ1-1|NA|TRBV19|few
TGTGCCAGTAGAAATAGCCGGGCAGGGAGCGTGAGTGAAGCTTTCTTT
CASRNSRAGSVSEAFF
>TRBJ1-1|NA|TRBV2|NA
TGTGCCAGCAGTGAGGTCAGGGGTCCTGAAGCTTTCTTT
CASSEVRGPEAFF
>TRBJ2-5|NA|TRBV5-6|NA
TGTGCCAGCAGCTTGCGGACTTATACACAAGAGACCCAGTACTTC
CASSLRTYTQETQYF